The 21 T cell receptor beta chains below were found in one sample sequenced in a study of identical twins. TCRdb analysed the 5' RACE reads with MiXCR anew, one entry per CDR3 protein. Of some 1,600,000 distinct CDR3 sequences in the sample, under 35% were seen once. The sequenced sample was cord blood. These receptors were obtained from a newborn girl in good health.

V is TRBV20-1 and J is TRBJ2-1; 12 bases map to TRBD2. The V and J ends lost 6 bases and 8 bases, in that order; junction bases with no gene match: 5. The germline V gene has CDR1 DFQATT and CDR2 SNEGSKA (reference sequence). The CDR3 extends over 13 amino acids. The CDR3 bases are TGCAGTGCCCCTAGCGGGAGGGTGGATGAGCAGTTCTTC. Protein: CSAPSGRVDEQFF.

This clonotype was observed a handful of times. The chain is built from TRBV28 and TRBJ1-1, with 7 bases lining up with TRBD1. The V segment lost 6 bases and the J segment 3 bases; nucleotides outside the gene matches: 7. The CDR3 has 14 amino acids. Looked up from germline, CDR1 is MDHEN and CDR2 is SYDVKM. The CDR3 region is CASSPYQGDTEAFF. The CDR3 DNA follows: TGTGCCAGCAGCCCCTATCAGGGGGACACTGAAGCTTTCTTT.

This clonotype was recorded a few times. This chain joins TRBV3-1 and TRBJ2-1; D is unresolved. V lost 6 bases, J lost 5 bases, and 11 bases lay in between. Germline CDR1 and CDR2: LGHDT and YNNKEL (reference sequence). CDR3 size: 13 residues. CDR3 bases: TGTGCCAGCAGGAAGGAGCCCAACAATGAGCAGTTCTTC. This encodes CASRKEPNNEQFF.

The V and J genes are TRBV4-1 and TRBJ2-7; TRBD1 aligns across 8 bases. V shed 0 bases and J 4 bases; nucleotides not matched to a gene: 14. The CDR3 runs 18 residues. CDR1 MGHRA and CDR2 YSYEKL come from the germline V gene. DNA of the CDR3: TGCGCCAGCAGCCAAGAGTACGACTTGGGCAGGGGGCTATACGAGCAGTACTTC. Amino acid sequence: CASSQEYDLGRGLYEQYF.

This clonotype was detected a few times. The chain links TRBV12-3 or TRBV12-4 to TRBJ1-5, with TRBD1 matching over 7 bases. The CDR3 is made up of 15 amino acids. J was trimmed by 3 bases and V by 10 bases; bases with no gene match: 12. In nucleotides, the CDR3 is TGTGCCACCTCAAGACAGGGATGGTTCAATCAGCCCCAGCATTTT. This encodes CATSRQGWFNQPQHF.

The chain carries TRBV5-1 and TRBJ2-3, with TRBD2 matching 14 bases. The CDR3 runs 17 residues. Germline trimming cut 4 bases from V and 4 bases from J; bases unmatched to any gene: 8. Germline CDR1 and CDR2: SGHRS and YFSETQ. The CDR3 loop reads CASSKRLAGGPADTQYF. CDR3 coding DNA: TGCGCCAGCAGCAAGCGACTAGCGGGGGGGCCCGCAGATACGCAGTATTTT. Using reference TRBV5-1 and TRBJ2-3 for the parts outside the CDR3, the full variable domain is KAGVTQTPRYLIKTRGQQVTLSCSPISGHRSVSWYQQTPGQGLQFLFEYFSETQRNKGNFPGRFSGRQFSNSRSEMNVSTLELGDSALYLCASSKRLAGGPADTQYFGPGTRLTVL.

In regard to this clonotype: One base away lies a much larger clone, so this may be a sequencing read error. The chain carries TRBV14 and TRBJ2-7, with D hard to call. This CDR3 has 13 residues. CDR1 SGHDN and CDR2 FVKESK come from the germline V gene. In DNA form, the CDR3 reads TGTGCCAGCAGCAAAGATCTAGTCTACGAGCAGTACTTC. Its translation is CASSKDLVYEQYF.

This clonotype was recorded at least ten times. This chain joins TRBV7-9 and TRBJ2-7, with D perhaps matching TRBD1 (5 bases). Germline CDR1 reads SEHNR; CDR2 reads FQNEAQ (reference sequence). V was clipped by 3 bases and J by 3 bases, with 18 bases between them. This CDR3 comprises 16 residues. The CDR3 sequence is CASSFFLQDGSYEQYF. The DNA of the CDR3 is TGTGCCAGCAGCTTTTTTTTACAGGACGGTAGCTACGAGCAGTACTTC.

This clonotype was found many times. This chain uses TRBV29-1 with TRBJ2-5; D uncertain. The V and J ends lost 3 bases and 2 bases respectively, with 7 bases between them. Per germline, CDR1 SQVTM and CDR2 ANQGSEA. The CDR3 spans 12 residues. This CDR3 is CSVDQRQETQYF. The CDR3 DNA reads as TGCAGCGTTGATCAACGGCAAGAGACCCAGTACTTC. Filled out from reference TRBV29-1 and TRBJ2-5, the complete variable domain reads SAVISQKPSRDICQRGTSLTIQCQVDSQVTMMFWYRQQPGQSLTLIATANQGSEATYESGFVIDKFPISRPNLTFSTLTVSNMSPEDSSIYLCSVDQRQETQYFGPGTRLLVL.

This clonotype was recorded a few times. The rearrangement links TRBV7-9 to TRBJ2-1, with TRBD2 matching 9 bases. CDR1 is SEHNR and CDR2 is FQNEAQ in the germline V gene (reference sequence). This CDR3 comprises 18 residues. Trimming removed 2 bases from V and 0 bases from J; junction bases left unmatched: 8. CDR3 protein: CASSLLVLAGTSYNEQFF. The CDR3 region has the DNA TGTGCCAGCAGCTTACTTGTGCTAGCGGGGACCTCCTACAATGAGCAGTTCTTC.

The chain employs TRBV28 and TRBJ1-5; 7 bases fit TRBD1. Germline V CDR1 and CDR2: MDHEN, SYDVKM. This CDR3 is 17 amino acids long. J lost 0 bases, V lost 4 bases, and 9 bases had no gene match. The CDR3 here is CASSSIRGGYSNQPQHF. In DNA form, the CDR3 reads TGTGCCAGCAGTTCGATCAGGGGGGGGTATAGCAATCAGCCCCAGCATTTT.

This sequence joins TRBV29-1 and TRBJ2-5, with 11 bases identical to TRBD2. Losses at the gene ends were 7 bases for V and 1 base for J; bases not matched to a gene: 8. The CDR3 runs 15 residues. Germline lookup yields CDR1 SQVTM and CDR2 ANQGSEA. The CDR3 DNA sequence: TGCAGCGCTTCCAGGACTAGCGGGCGCCAAGAGACCCAGTACTTC. Amino acid sequence: CSASRTSGRQETQYF. The entire variable domain, with the rest obtained from reference TRBV29-1 and TRBJ2-5, is as follows: SAVISQKPSRDICQRGTSLTIQCQVDSQVTMMFWYRQQPGQSLTLIATANQGSEATYESGFVIDKFPISRPNLTFSTLTVSNMSPEDSSIYLCSASRTSGRQETQYFGPGTRLLVL.

The chain has TRBV13 and TRBJ1-2, with TRBD1 as a possible D gene (6 bases). V was trimmed by 1 base and J by 8 bases, leaving 17 bases between them. There are 15 residues in the CDR3. Germline values: CDR1 PRHDT, CDR2 FYEKMQ (reference sequence). The CDR3 is CASSLEPTGLGGYTF. The DNA for the CDR3 is TGTGCCAGCAGCTTAGAACCTACAGGGCTCGGAGGCTACACCTTC.

The chain has TRBV3-1 and TRBJ2-2, with D possibly being TRBD1 (5 bases). Germline lookup yields CDR1 LGHDT and CDR2 YNNKEL (reference sequence). This CDR3 region has 15 residues. The V gene lost 2 bases and the J gene lost 5 bases, with 12 bases spanning the gap. In DNA form, the CDR3 reads TGTGCCAGCAGCCAATTGGGCAGGACAACCGGGGAGCTGTTTTTT. Its protein product is CASSQLGRTTGELFF.

The chain is built from TRBV27 and TRBJ1-5; D is unclear. V shed 4 bases and J shed 4 bases, with 11 bases lying between them. This CDR3 region has 14 residues. CDR1 is MNHEY, CDR2 SMNVEV, per germline (reference sequence). Here the CDR3 reads CASSWRGGNQPQHF. Here the CDR3 DNA reads TGTGCCAGCAGTTGGCGGGGAGGAAATCAGCCCCAGCATTTT.

This sequence joins TRBV5-1 and TRBJ2-3; D not certain. The V end was cut by 2 bases, the J end by 4 bases, with 8 bases between. The length of the CDR3 is 13 residues. Germline values: CDR1 SGHRS, CDR2 YFSETQ. The DNA for the CDR3 is TGCGCCAGCAGCTTTAAGGAACCAGATACGCAGTATTTT. Encoded protein: CASSFKEPDTQYF.

The rearrangement joins TRBV29-1 to TRBJ2-7; D is unresolved. Germline CDR1 SQVTM, CDR2 ANQGSEA. CDR3 length equals 13 residues. The V gene lost 5 bases and the J gene lost 0 bases, with 11 bases spanning the gap. This CDR3 is CSVPLRPSYEQYF. The DNA for the CDR3 is TGCAGCGTTCCCCTACGACCCTCCTACGAGCAGTACTTC.

This clonotype was observed a few times. The chain uses TRBV4-2 and TRBJ2-7; TRBD2 matches at 14 bases. The germline V gene has CDR1 LGHNA and CDR2 YNFKEQ. The CDR3 contains 16 residues. With V trimmed by 0 bases and J by 6 bases, 4 bases remained unmatched. The CDR3 region has the DNA TGTGCCAGCAGCCAAGAGGGGACTAGCGGGAGTCTCGAGCAGTACTTC. Protein sequence: CASSQEGTSGSLEQYF.

Notes on this clonotype: The junction differs from germline at one of its ends, possibly a read error. V gene TRBV6-6 combines with J gene TRBJ1-2, with D possibly being TRBD1 (6 bases). The CDR3 has 15 residues. Germline CDR1 is MNHNY and CDR2 is SVGAGI (reference sequence). The chain's CDR3 is CVSSSRQQGNYGYTF. Written as DNA, the CDR3 is TGTGTCAGCAGTTCCCGACAACAGGGTAACTATGGCTACACCTTC.

The chain has TRBV14 and TRBJ2-7; a weak D match, TRBD2 (6 bases). Germline V gene lookup returns CDR1 SGHDN and CDR2 FVKESK. The V gene lost 3 bases and the J gene lost 5 bases, with 17 bases spanning the gap. This CDR3 contains 15 residues. CDR3 region: CASSHLYGSYHEQYF. Here the CDR3 DNA reads TGTGCCAGCAGCCATTTATACGGGAGTTACCACGAGCAGTACTTC.

A remark on this clonotype: One end of the junction is discordant with germline, which a read error may explain. The rearrangement links TRBV10-3 to TRBJ2-3, with 12 bases aligning to TRBD2. This CDR3 region has 17 residues. Germline V lookup: CDR1 ENHRY, CDR2 SYGVKD. The CDR3 DNA reads as TGTGCCCTCAGTGACCGCGGGACTAGCGGGCCTTCAGATACGCAGTATTTT. It codes for CALSDRGTSGPSDTQYF.